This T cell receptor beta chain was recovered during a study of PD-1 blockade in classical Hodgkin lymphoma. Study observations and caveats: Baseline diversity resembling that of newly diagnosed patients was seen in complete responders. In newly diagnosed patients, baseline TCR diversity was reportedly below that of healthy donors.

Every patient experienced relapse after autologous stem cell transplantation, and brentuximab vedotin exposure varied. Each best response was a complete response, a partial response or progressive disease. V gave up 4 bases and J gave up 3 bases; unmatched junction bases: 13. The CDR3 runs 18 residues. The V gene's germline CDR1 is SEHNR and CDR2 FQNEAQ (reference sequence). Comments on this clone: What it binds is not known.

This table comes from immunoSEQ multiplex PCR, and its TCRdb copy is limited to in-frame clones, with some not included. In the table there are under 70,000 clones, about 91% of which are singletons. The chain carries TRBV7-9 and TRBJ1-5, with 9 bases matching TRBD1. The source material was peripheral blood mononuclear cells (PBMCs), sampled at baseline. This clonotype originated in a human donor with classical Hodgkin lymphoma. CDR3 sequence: CASSSGSPGQGYNQPQHF. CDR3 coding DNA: TGTGCCAGCAGCTCAGGTTCCCCGGGACAGGGCTACAATCAGCCCCAGCATTTT.